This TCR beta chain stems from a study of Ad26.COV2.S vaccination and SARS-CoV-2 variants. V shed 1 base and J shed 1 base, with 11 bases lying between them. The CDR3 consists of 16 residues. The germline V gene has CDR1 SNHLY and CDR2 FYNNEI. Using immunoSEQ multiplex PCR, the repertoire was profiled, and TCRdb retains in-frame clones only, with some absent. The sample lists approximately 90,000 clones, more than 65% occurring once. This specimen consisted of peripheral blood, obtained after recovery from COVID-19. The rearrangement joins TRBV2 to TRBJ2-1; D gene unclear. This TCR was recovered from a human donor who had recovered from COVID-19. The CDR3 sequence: CASSEVTFLSYNEQFF. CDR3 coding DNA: TGTGCCAGCAGTGAAGTCACTTTTCTGTCCTACAATGAGCAGTTCTTC.